Following are 31 T cell receptor beta chains from one sample sequenced in a study of CD8 T cells in Susac syndrome. Random hexamers primed reverse transcription of roughly 0.45 to 1 ug RNA. Each CDR3 protein gets one entry after TCRdb re-called the immunoSEQ multiplex PCR reads with MiXCR. The repertoire holds around 200,000 distinct CDR3 sequences, with over 90% as singletons. The material sequenced was CD8+ T cells from PBMCs. These receptors all come from a human donor with Susac syndrome.

V gene TRBV28 combines with J gene TRBJ2-5; D gene ambiguous. Deletions cut 8 bases from V and 3 bases from J, with 7 bases between. This CDR3 spans 11 amino acids. Germline V gene data show CDR1 as MDHEN and CDR2 as SYDVKM. The CDR3 region is CASGTEETQYF. CDR3 bases: TGTGCCAGCGGCACAGAAGAGACCCAGTACTTC.

As DNA, the CDR3 is TGCGCCAGCAGCTTGGGAATAGGGGTGAACACTGAAGCTTTCTTT. Amino acids: CASSLGIGVNTEAFF. This chain uses TRBV5-1 with TRBJ1-1; D is possibly TRBD1 (5 bases). V was pared by 0 bases and J by 0 bases, with 9 bases between. CDR1 and CDR2 from the germline V gene are SGHRS and YFSETQ. The CDR3 has 15 amino acids.

The chain is built from TRBV7-9 and TRBJ1-1; no clear D gene. CDR1 and CDR2 from the germline V gene are SEHNR and FQNEAQ (reference sequence). The CDR3 extends over 13 amino acids. V lost 5 bases to trimming and J lost 8 bases, with 15 bases between them. The CDR3 is CASSTTTWGEAFF. CDR3 nucleotides: TGTGCCAGCAGCACGACCACGTGGGGAGAAGCTTTCTTT.

V gene TRBV5-4 combines with J gene TRBJ2-7; a possible D gene is TRBD2 (6 bases). The germline V gene encodes CDR1 SGHNT and CDR2 YYREEE (reference sequence). V was cut by 4 bases and J by 5 bases, with 16 bases left in between. CDR3 size: 14 residues. The CDR3 nucleotides are TGTGCCAGCAGCAAGGGACTTCAACCCCACGAGCAGTACTTC. Translation: CASSKGLQPHEQYF. Combining the CDR3 with reference TRBV5-4 and TRBJ2-7 gives the whole variable domain ETGVTQSPTHLIKTRGQQVTLRCSSQSGHNTVSWYQQALGQGPQFIFQYYREEENGRGNFPPRFSGLQFPNYSSELNVNALELDDSALYLCASSKGLQPHEQYFGPGTRLTVT.

This rearrangement joins TRBV4-1 to TRBJ2-3; 9 bases fit TRBD2. CDR3 length equals 15 residues. CDR1 is MGHRA, CDR2 YSYEKL, per germline. Trimming cost V 1 base and J 7 bases; bases outside gene matches: 6. The CDR3 here is CASSQVAGGPNTQYF. CDR3 nucleotide sequence: TGCGCCAGCAGCCAAGTCGCGGGAGGGCCGAATACGCAGTATTTT.

The chain links TRBV19 to TRBJ1-5; the match to TRBD1 covers 11 bases. The CDR3 is 16 residues long. The J segment lost 3 bases and the V segment lost 6 bases, leaving 7 bases of the junction unmatched. CDR1 and CDR2 (germline): LNHDA, SQIVND (reference sequence). The CDR3 sequence: CASSSDRGLVNQPQHF. DNA for the CDR3: TGTGCCAGTAGCTCGGACAGGGGGCTCGTCAATCAGCCCCAGCATTTT. Combining the CDR3 with reference TRBV19 and TRBJ1-5 gives the whole variable domain DGGITQSPKYLFRKEGQNVTLSCEQNLNHDAMYWYRQDPGQGLRLIYYSQIVNDFQKGDIAEGYSVSREKKESFPLTVTSAQKNPTAFYLCASSSDRGLVNQPQHFGDGTRLSIL.

This CDR3 reads CASSQGLGVWGGLEETQYF. CDR3 DNA: TGCGCCAGCAGCCAAGGCTTGGGGGTGTGGGGGGGCTTGGAAGAGACCCAGTACTTC. V usage is TRBV4-1 and J usage is TRBJ2-5, with a possible D match to TRBD2 (7 bases). CDR3 length equals 19 residues. CDR1 MGHRA and CDR2 YSYEKL come from the germline V gene. The V end was cut by 1 base, the J end by 3 bases, with 24 bases between.

The chain couples TRBV3-1 to TRBJ2-1; possibly TRBD2 for D (5 bases). Trimming removed 2 bases from V and 6 bases from J, with 14 bases in between. This CDR3 contains 15 residues. Germline assignment: CDR1 LGHDT and CDR2 YNNKEL (reference sequence). The DNA for the CDR3 is TGTGCCAGCAGCCAAATGTCCGGGAAGGGCAATGAGCAGTTCTTC. Translated: CASSQMSGKGNEQFF.

The CDR3 region has the DNA TGTGCCAGCAGCAACGTGTCGGGCCTACAACAAGAGACCCAGTACTTC. It yields the protein CASSNVSGLQQETQYF. The chain combines TRBV21-1 with TRBJ2-5; TRBD2 is taken as the D call from the table, unchecked against the DNA. TRBV21-1 corresponds to a pseudogene. The CDR3 covers 16 residues.

The V gene is TRBV18, the J gene TRBJ1-4; D is possibly TRBD1 (6 bases). The V gene's germline CDR1 is KGHSH and CDR2 LQKENI. This CDR3 is 15 amino acids long. The V gene lost 0 bases and the J gene lost 6 bases, with 11 bases spanning the gap. CDR3 DNA sequence: TGTGCCAGCTCACCACCGGACAGAGAGGATGAAAAACTGTTTTTT. Its protein is CASSPPDREDEKLFF. Full variable domain (remainder filled in from reference TRBV18 and TRBJ1-4): NAGVMQNPRHLVRRRGQEARLRCSPMKGHSHVYWYRQLPEEGLKFMVYLQKENIIDESGMPKERFSAEFPKEGPSILRIQQVVRGDSAAYFCASSPPDREDEKLFFGSGTQLSVL.

This clonotype appeared once. This chain links TRBV3-1 with TRBJ2-7; 8 nucleotides align to TRBD2. The V segment lost 6 bases and the J segment 3 bases; nucleotides outside the gene matches: 10. CDR1 LGHDT and CDR2 YNNKEL come from the germline V gene (reference sequence). The CDR3 is 15 residues long. In DNA form, the CDR3 reads TGTGCCAGCAGACAAAGCGGGAGCTTTGACTACGAGCAGTACTTC. Translating gives CASRQSGSFDYEQYF.

CDR3 in DNA: TGTGCCAGCAGACCCGGGACAAGAGGGGATACGCAGTATTTT. Amino acid sequence: CASRPGTRGDTQYF. This sequence joins TRBV6-5 and TRBJ2-3, with TRBD1 as a possible D gene (6 bases). Trimming removed 6 bases at V and 6 bases at J, with 16 bases between. This CDR3 has 14 amino acids. The germline gives CDR1 MNHEY, CDR2 SVGAGI.

CDR3 amino acids: CASSLSWEDRGYTF. CDR3 nucleotides: TGTGCCAGCAGCCTAAGCTGGGAGGACAGAGGCTACACCTTC. The chain uses TRBV27 and TRBJ1-2, with D maybe TRBD1 (6 bases). The V and J ends lost 6 bases and 8 bases respectively, with 19 bases between them. The CDR3 covers 14 residues. Per the germline V gene, CDR1 is MNHEY and CDR2 is SMNVEV (reference sequence).

This rearrangement joins TRBV30 to TRBJ2-5; TRBD1 matches 8 bases. The CDR3 consists of 14 residues. The V segment lost 6 bases and the J segment 5 bases; nucleotides outside the gene matches: 11. The V gene's germline CDR1 is GTSNPN and CDR2 SVGIG (reference sequence). The CDR3 protein is CACEPGQGLETQYF. The CDR3 nucleotides are TGTGCCTGCGAACCAGGACAGGGCCTGGAGACCCAGTACTTC.

The chain recombines TRBV7-8 with TRBJ2-7, with 9 bases matching TRBD2. Germline V gene data show CDR1 as SGHVS and CDR2 as FQNEAQ. The junction had 10 bases not matched to a gene; V was cut back by 5 bases and J by 2 bases. This CDR3 contains 16 residues. DNA of the CDR3: TGTGCCAGCAGCACTTCTCCTGCGGGGGGGCCCTACGAGCAGTACTTC. It codes for CASSTSPAGGPYEQYF.

This sequence joins TRBV4-1 and TRBJ1-3; no firm D call. The V end lost 0 bases, the J end lost 1 base, and 4 bases lay between the germline ends. The germline V gene encodes CDR1 MGHRA and CDR2 YSYEKL. This CDR3 spans 14 amino acids. In DNA form, the CDR3 reads TGCGCCAGCAGCCAAGACTGGTCTGGAAACACCATATATTTT. Encoded protein: CASSQDWSGNTIYF.

This chain connects TRBV29-1 to TRBJ2-5; 8 nucleotides line up with TRBD1. J gave up 6 bases and V 7 bases, and 10 bases lay outside the gene matches. The germline CDR1 and CDR2 sequences are SQVTM and ANQGSEA. CDR3 length: 13 residues. CDR3 region: CSADRGRGQTQYF. As DNA, the CDR3 is TGCAGCGCTGACAGGGGTAGAGGGCAGACCCAGTACTTC.

The chain links TRBV5-1 to TRBJ1-4; D may be TRBD1 (5 bases). Looked up from germline, CDR1 is SGHRS and CDR2 is YFSETQ. This CDR3 comprises 14 residues. Between the trimmed V and J ends, which lost 4 bases and 14 bases, there was a span of 21 bases. The CDR3 loop is CASSPPGAPKRLFF. Here the CDR3 DNA reads TGCGCCAGCAGCCCTCCCGGGGCCCCTAAGAGGCTGTTTTTT.

This chain uses TRBV20-1 with TRBJ2-7; the D gene is possibly TRBD1 (5 bases). The V end was cut by 1 base, the J end by 3 bases, with 10 bases between. The CDR3 has 13 amino acids. Per the germline V gene, CDR1 is DFQATT and CDR2 is SNEGSKA (reference sequence). CDR3 nucleotides: TGCAGTGCTAGAGGAGGTAGGGGCTACGAGCAGTACTTC. It translates to CSARGGRGYEQYF.

V and J are TRBV12-5 and TRBJ1-1, with 7 positions matching TRBD1. The CDR3 has 14 residues. In germline, CDR1 is LGHNT, CDR2 FRNRAP. Trimming removed 6 bases from V and 0 bases from J; junction bases left unmatched: 4. The CDR3 DNA reads as TGTGCTAGTGGCCCCGGGACAGTGAACACTGAAGCTTTCTTT. Protein: CASGPGTVNTEAFF. The entire variable domain, with the rest obtained from reference TRBV12-5 and TRBJ1-1, is as follows: DARVTQTPRHKVTEMGQEVTMRCQPILGHNTVFWYRQTMMQGLELLAYFRNRAPLDDSGMPKDRFSAEMPDATLATLKIQPSEPRDSAVYFCASGPGTVNTEAFFGQGTRLTVV.

The gene calls are TRBV12-5 and TRBJ2-7; possible D gene TRBD2, 5 bases. Trimming left V 1 base short and J 0 bases short, with 10 bases between. From germline, CDR1 is LGHNT and CDR2 FRNRAP. This CDR3 is 15 amino acids long. The CDR3 nucleotides are TGTGCTAGTGGTTTGGACCCCACTAGCTCCTACGAGCAGTACTTC. It codes for CASGLDPTSSYEQYF.

This clonotype was recorded only once. J is TRBJ2-7 and V is TRBV29-1; D tentatively reads TRBD1 or TRBD2 (5 bases each). Germline CDR1 is SQVTM and CDR2 is ANQGSEA. The CDR3 totals 13 residues. Deletions cut 6 bases from V and 5 bases from J, with 17 bases between. The CDR3: CSVGTKPEHEQYF. The CDR3 nucleotides read TGCAGCGTGGGGACGAAACCAGAACACGAGCAGTACTTC.

The chain employs TRBV7-9 and TRBJ2-3; TRBD1 aligns across 8 bases. The CDR3 sequence is 15 residues long. V dropped 2 bases and J dropped 5; count of bases not matched to a gene: 6. The germline V gene encodes CDR1 SEHNR and CDR2 FQNEAQ (reference sequence). The CDR3 loop reads CASSLPGGLGDTQYF. CDR3 sequence (DNA): TGTGCCAGCAGCTTACCAGGGGGCCTTGGAGATACGCAGTATTTT. Filled out from reference TRBV7-9 and TRBJ2-3, the complete variable domain reads DTGVSQNPRHKITKRGQNVTFRCDPISEHNRLYWYRQTLGQGPEFLTYFQNEAQLEKSRLLSDRFSAERPKGSFSTLEIQRTEQGDSAMYLCASSLPGGLGDTQYFGPGTRLTVL.

This clonotype was seen once. This chain uses TRBV28 with TRBJ2-5; D is possibly TRBD1 (6 bases). CDR1 is MDHEN, CDR2 SYDVKM, per germline. The CDR3 extends over 14 amino acids. V lost 4 bases to trimming and J lost 4 bases, with 13 bases between them. The DNA of the CDR3 is TGTGCCAGCAGTTCTAGACAGGCGGGAGAGACCCAGTACTTC. It is translated as CASSSRQAGETQYF.

The chain uses TRBV9 and TRBJ1-5; 7 bases fit TRBD1. Germline CDR1 is SGDLS and CDR2 is YYNGEE. With 0 bases clipped from V and 4 bases from J, the junction kept 4 bases outside the gene matches. CDR3 length: 15 amino acids. CDR3 protein: CASSVVGDSNQPQHF. CDR3 DNA sequence: TGTGCCAGCAGCGTAGTCGGGGACAGTAATCAGCCCCAGCATTTT.

As DNA, the CDR3 is TGTGCCAGCAGAGGACAGCGTAATGAAAAACTGTTTTTT. Translation: CASRGQRNEKLFF. This rearrangement joins TRBV6-6 to TRBJ1-4, with TRBD1 as a possible D gene (6 bases). Trimming shortened V by 6 bases and J by 4 bases, and 9 bases separated the two germline ends. CDR1 MNHNY and CDR2 SVGAGI come from the germline V gene (reference sequence). CDR3 length: 13 amino acids.

The table lists this clonotype with a count of one. The V call is TRBV7-9, the J call TRBJ2-4; TRBD2 agrees at 7 bases. The trim removed 7 bases at V and 6 bases at J, leaving 15 bases unmatched. In germline, CDR1 is SEHNR, CDR2 FQNEAQ (reference sequence). CDR3 size: 16 residues. The CDR3 DNA reads TGTGCCAGCACCCCAGCCCCTGGGCTAGCGGCAAACATTCAGTACTTC. Protein: CASTPAPGLAANIQYF.

The chain uses TRBV30 and TRBJ2-7, with D possibly TRBD2 on 6 matching bases. Germline V lookup: CDR1 GTSNPN, CDR2 SVGIG (reference sequence). The CDR3 has 15 residues. The V end lost 0 bases, the J end lost 0 bases, and 12 bases lay between the germline ends. In nucleotides, the CDR3 is TGTGCCTGGAGTGTCTTTTGGGGGGTCTCCTACGAGCAGTACTTC. Encoded protein: CAWSVFWGVSYEQYF.

This rearrangement joins TRBV13 to TRBJ2-1; maybe TRBD2 (6 bases). Looked up from germline, CDR1 is PRHDT and CDR2 is FYEKMQ (reference sequence). V was pared by 2 bases and J by 0 bases, with 8 bases between. This CDR3 comprises 15 residues. The CDR3 DNA reads TGTGCCAGCAGCTTACGACTAGTCTCCTACAATGAGCAGTTCTTC. Its translation is CASSLRLVSYNEQFF. The whole variable domain, filled in from reference TRBV13 and TRBJ2-1, reads AAGVIQSPRHLIKEKRETATLKCYPIPRHDTVYWYQQGPGQDPQFLISFYEKMQSDKGSIPDRFSAQQFSDYHSELNMSSLELGDSALYFCASSLRLVSYNEQFFGPGTRLTVL.

V is TRBV12-5 and J is TRBJ2-5, with 7 bases fitting TRBD2. This CDR3 comprises 16 residues. Germline lookup yields CDR1 LGHNT and CDR2 FRNRAP. The junction had 7 bases not matched to a gene; V was cut back by 0 bases and J by 3 bases. CDR3 nucleotide sequence: TGTGCTAGTGGTTTGGTACCCGGGGAGGGCGAAGAGACCCAGTACTTC. It translates to CASGLVPGEGEETQYF.

The chain is built from TRBV9 and TRBJ1-1; TRBD1 matches 7 bases. Per the germline V gene, CDR1 is SGDLS and CDR2 is YYNGEE. Germline trimming cut 3 bases from V and 9 bases from J; bases unmatched to any gene: 14. There are 15 residues in the CDR3. CDR3 sequence reads: CASSADTQGSAKAFF. The CDR3 coding sequence is TGTGCCAGCAGCGCGGATACACAGGGGTCCGCAAAAGCTTTCTTT.